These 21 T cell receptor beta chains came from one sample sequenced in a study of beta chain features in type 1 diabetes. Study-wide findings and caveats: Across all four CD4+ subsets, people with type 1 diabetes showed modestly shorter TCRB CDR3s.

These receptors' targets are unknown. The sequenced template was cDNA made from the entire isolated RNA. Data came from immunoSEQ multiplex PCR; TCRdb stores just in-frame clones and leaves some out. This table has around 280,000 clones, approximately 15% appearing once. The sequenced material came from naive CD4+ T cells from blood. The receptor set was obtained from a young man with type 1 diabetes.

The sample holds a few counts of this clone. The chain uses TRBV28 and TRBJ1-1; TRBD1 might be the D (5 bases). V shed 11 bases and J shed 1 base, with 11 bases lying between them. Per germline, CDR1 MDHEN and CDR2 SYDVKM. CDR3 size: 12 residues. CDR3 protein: CAARGGNTEAFF. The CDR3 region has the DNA TGTGCCGCGCGGGGGGGGAACACTGAAGCTTTCTTT.

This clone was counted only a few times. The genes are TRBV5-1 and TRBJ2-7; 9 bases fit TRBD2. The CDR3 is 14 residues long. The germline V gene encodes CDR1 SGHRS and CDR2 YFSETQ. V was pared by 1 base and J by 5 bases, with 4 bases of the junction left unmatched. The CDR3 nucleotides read TGCGCCAGCAGCTTGCAATCTAGCGGGGACGAGCAGTACTTC. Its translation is CASSLQSSGDEQYF.

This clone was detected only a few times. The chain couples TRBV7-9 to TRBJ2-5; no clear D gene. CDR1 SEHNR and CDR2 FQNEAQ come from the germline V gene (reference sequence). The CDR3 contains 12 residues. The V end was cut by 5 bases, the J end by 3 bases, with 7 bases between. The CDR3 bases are TGTGCCAGCAGCCGCAGTGAAGAGACCCAGTACTTC. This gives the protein CASSRSEETQYF.

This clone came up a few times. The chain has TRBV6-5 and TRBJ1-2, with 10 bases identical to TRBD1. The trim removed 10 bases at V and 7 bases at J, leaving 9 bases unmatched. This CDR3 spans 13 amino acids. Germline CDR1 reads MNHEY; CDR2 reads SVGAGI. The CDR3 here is CAISGTGALGYTF. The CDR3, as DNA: TGTGCCATCTCCGGGACAGGGGCTCTTGGCTACACCTTC.

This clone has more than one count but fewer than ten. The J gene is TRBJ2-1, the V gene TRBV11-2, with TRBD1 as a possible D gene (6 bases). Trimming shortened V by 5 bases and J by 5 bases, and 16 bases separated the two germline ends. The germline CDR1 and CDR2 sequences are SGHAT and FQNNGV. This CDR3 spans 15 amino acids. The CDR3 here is CASSPRGHSDNEQFF. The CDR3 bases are TGTGCCAGCAGCCCCAGGGGCCACTCTGACAATGAGCAGTTCTTC.

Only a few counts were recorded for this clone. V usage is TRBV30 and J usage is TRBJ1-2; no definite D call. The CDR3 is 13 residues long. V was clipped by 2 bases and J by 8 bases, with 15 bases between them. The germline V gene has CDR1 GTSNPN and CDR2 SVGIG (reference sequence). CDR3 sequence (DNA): TGTGCCTGGAGTCCCCTAGTCGGGATGGGCTACACCTTC. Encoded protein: CAWSPLVGMGYTF.

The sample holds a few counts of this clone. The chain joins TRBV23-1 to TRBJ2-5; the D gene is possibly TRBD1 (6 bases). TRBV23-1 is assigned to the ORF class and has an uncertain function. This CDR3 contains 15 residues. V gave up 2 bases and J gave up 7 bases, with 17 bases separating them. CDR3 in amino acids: CASSQTGTSGGTQYF. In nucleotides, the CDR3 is TGCGCCAGCAGTCAAACCGGGACATCTGGGGGGACCCAGTACTTC.

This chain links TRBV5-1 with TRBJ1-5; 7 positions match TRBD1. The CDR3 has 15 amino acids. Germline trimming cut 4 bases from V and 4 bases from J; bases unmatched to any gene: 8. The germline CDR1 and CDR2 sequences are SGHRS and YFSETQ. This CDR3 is CASSLEGAWNQPQHF. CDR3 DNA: TGCGCCAGCAGCCTTGAGGGGGCATGGAATCAGCCCCAGCATTTT.

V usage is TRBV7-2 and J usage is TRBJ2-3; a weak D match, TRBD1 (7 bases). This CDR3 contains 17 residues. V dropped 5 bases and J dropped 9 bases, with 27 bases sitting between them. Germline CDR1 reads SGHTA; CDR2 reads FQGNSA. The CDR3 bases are TGTGCCAGCAGCCAACGGGTCCTAGTCTCAGGGGGGAGAACGCAGTATTTT. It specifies CASSQRVLVSGGRTQYF. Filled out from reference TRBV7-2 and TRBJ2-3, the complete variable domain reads GAGVSQSPSNKVTEKGKDVELRCDPISGHTALYWYRQSLGQGLEFLIYFQGNSAPDKSGLPSDRFSAERTGGSVSTLTIQRTQQEDSAVYLCASSQRVLVSGGRTQYFGPGTRLTVL.

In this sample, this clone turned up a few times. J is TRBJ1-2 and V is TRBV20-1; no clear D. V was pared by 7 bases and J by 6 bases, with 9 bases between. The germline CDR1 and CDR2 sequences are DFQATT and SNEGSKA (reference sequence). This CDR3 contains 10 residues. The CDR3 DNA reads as TGCAGTGGCGTACTTCATGGCTACACCTTC. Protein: CSGVLHGYTF.

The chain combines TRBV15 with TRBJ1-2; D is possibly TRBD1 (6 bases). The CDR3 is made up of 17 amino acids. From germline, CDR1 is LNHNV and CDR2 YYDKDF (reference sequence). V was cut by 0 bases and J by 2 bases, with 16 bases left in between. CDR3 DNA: TGTGCCACCAGCAGAGATCCCTTGGGGCAGGGGAACTATGGCTACACCTTC. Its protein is CATSRDPLGQGNYGYTF.

The CDR3 DNA is TGTGCCAGCAGCCAAGTGGACTCCAGCGCTAACTATGGCTACACCTTC. Protein: CASSQVDSSANYGYTF. This chain links TRBV4-2 with TRBJ1-2; no definite D call. There are 16 residues in the CDR3. Germline V CDR1 and CDR2: LGHNA, YNFKEQ. V lost 1 base and J 0 bases, leaving 12 bases between the germline ends.

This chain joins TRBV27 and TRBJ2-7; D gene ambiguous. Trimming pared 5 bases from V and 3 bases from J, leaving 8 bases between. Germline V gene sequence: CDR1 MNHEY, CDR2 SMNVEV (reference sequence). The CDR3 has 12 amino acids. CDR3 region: CASSTTGYEQYF. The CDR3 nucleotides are TGTGCCAGCAGTACTACGGGCTACGAGCAGTACTTC.

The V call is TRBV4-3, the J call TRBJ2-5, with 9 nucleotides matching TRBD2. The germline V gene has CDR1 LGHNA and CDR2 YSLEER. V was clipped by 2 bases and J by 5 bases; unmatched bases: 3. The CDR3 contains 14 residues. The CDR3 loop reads CASSQSGTSETQYF. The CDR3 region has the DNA TGCGCCAGCAGCCAATCCGGGACTAGCGAGACCCAGTACTTC.

This chain's CDR3 is CASSYSKLAVYNEQFF. DNA for the CDR3: TGTGCCAGCAGTTACTCGAAACTAGCGGTTTACAATGAGCAGTTCTTC. The rearrangement uses TRBV6-5 and TRBJ2-1, with 8 positions matching TRBD2. Germline CDR1 reads MNHEY; CDR2 reads SVGAGI. J gave up 4 bases and V 0 bases, and 5 bases lay outside the gene matches. The CDR3 covers 16 residues.

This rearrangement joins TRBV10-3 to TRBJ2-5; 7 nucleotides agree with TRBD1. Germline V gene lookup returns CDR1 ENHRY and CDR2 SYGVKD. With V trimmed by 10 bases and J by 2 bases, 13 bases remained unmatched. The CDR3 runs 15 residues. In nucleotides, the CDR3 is TGTGCCACGAGACAGGGCCCAGCACCTCAAGAGACCCAGTACTTC. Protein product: CATRQGPAPQETQYF.

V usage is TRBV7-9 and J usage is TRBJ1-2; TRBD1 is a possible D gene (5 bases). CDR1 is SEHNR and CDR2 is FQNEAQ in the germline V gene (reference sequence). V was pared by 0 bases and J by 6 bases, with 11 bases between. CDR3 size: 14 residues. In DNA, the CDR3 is TGTGCCAGCAGCTTAGCCGGGACTGCCCATGGCTACACCTTC. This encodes CASSLAGTAHGYTF.

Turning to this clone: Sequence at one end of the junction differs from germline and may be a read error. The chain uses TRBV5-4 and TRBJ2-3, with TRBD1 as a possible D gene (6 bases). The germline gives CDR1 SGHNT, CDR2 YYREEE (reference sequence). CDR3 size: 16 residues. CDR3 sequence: CASSQLGQYPTDTQYF. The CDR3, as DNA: TGCGCCAGCAGCCAATTAGGACAGTATCCCACAGATACGCAGTATTTT.

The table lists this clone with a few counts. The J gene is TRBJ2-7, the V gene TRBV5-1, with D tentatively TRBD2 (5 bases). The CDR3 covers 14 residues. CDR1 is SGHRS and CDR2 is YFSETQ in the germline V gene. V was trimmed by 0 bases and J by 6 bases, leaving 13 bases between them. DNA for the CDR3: TGCGCCAGCAGCTTGGTTTCGGGATTAGGCGAGCAGTACTTC. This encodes CASSLVSGLGEQYF.

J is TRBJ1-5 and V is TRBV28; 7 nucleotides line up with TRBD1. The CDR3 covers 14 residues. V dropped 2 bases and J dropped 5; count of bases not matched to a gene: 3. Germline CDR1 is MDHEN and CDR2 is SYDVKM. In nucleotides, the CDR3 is TGTGCCAGCAGTTTAGGACAGGATTATCAGCCCCAGCATTTT. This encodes CASSLGQDYQPQHF.

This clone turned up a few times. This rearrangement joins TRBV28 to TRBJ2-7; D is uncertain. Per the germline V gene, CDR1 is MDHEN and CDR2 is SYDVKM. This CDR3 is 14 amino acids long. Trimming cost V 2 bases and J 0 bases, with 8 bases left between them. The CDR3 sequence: CASSLGLPSYEQYF. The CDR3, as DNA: TGTGCCAGCAGTTTAGGGCTGCCCTCCTACGAGCAGTACTTC.